In its sample, the clone carrying this T cell receptor (beta chain) was seen a few times. Its antigen remains unknown. Trimming stripped 2 bases from V and 3 bases from J, with 10 bases between. This CDR3 has 14 residues. Germline V CDR1 and CDR2: LGHNA, YSLEER. A mixed TRB-A/B primer pool amplified rearranged TRB by multiplex touch-down PCR. TCRdb re-called the multiplex PCR reads through MiXCR, storing one row per CDR3 protein. The sample has some 7,700 distinct CDR3 sequences, about 53% seen once; the top ten hold about 3.3%. These data come from a study of T cell repertoires in aging, cancer and after chemotherapy. Whole-study context: Patients with glioblastoma brain tumors were sampled before and after temozolomide-based therapy. General study points: Median generation probability rose over the chemotherapy interval in each cancer cohort, suggesting rebound thymic output.

The template was genomic DNA from peripheral blood, not RNA. The gene calls are TRBV4-3 and TRBJ1-1; D is ambiguous. The clonotype comes from a human donor with a solid tumor. What was sequenced was blood. In DNA, the CDR3 is TGCGCCAGCAGCCAACTCTATGGGGACACTGAAGCTTTCTTT. Its protein product is CASSQLYGDTEAFF.